A single sample gave rise to the 8 T cell receptor beta chains below, sequenced in a study of T-cell memory formation after mild COVID-19. TCRdb passed the 5' RACE reads through MiXCR, listing each CDR3 protein once. The sample carries fewer than 250,000 distinct CDR3 sequences, 15% recorded once. The sequenced sample consisted of PBMCs or a T cell subset sorted from them (not recorded which). The source of these receptors is an adult woman who had mild COVID-19 (a few samples of this study predate the infection). Cell type and time point are not known.

This clonotype was seen a few times. The V gene is TRBV7-8, the J gene TRBJ2-3, with 13 bases matching TRBD2. Trimming cost V 6 bases and J 3 bases; bases outside gene matches: 6. CDR1 and CDR2 (germline): SGHVS, FQNEAQ. This CDR3 spans 16 amino acids. The DNA for the CDR3 is TGTGCCAGCAGTCCGCTGACTAGCGGGAGGACAGATACGCAGTATTTT. It yields the protein CASSPLTSGRTDTQYF. Combining the CDR3 with reference TRBV7-8 and TRBJ2-3 gives the whole variable domain GAGVSQSPRYKVAKRGQDVALRCDPISGHVSLFWYQQALGQGPEFLTYFQNEAQLDKSGLPSDRFFAERPEGSVSTLKIQRTQQEDSAVYLCASSPLTSGRTDTQYFGPGTRLTVL.

This clonotype was counted a few times. V and J are TRBV6-6 and TRBJ2-5, with D possibly TRBD1 on 5 matching bases. Germline V lookup: CDR1 MNHNY, CDR2 SVGAGI (reference sequence). Trimming cost V 6 bases and J 2 bases, with 13 bases left between them. The CDR3 loop spans 14 amino acids. As DNA, the CDR3 is TGTGCCAGCAGACTGGGGCAGAATCAAGAGACCCAGTACTTC. This sequence encodes CASRLGQNQETQYF.

The gene calls are TRBV20-1 and TRBJ1-5; TRBD1 agrees at 11 bases. The CDR3 is made up of 15 amino acids. The J segment lost 5 bases and the V segment lost 0 bases, leaving 3 bases of the junction unmatched. Looked up from germline, CDR1 is DFQATT and CDR2 is SNEGSKA (reference sequence). CDR3 sequence (DNA): TGCAGTGCTAGAGAAGCGGGACAGGGGGATCAGCCCCAGCATTTT. It translates to CSAREAGQGDQPQHF.

The V gene is TRBV12-3 or TRBV12-4, the J gene TRBJ1-1; 7 nucleotides align to TRBD1. V shed 3 bases and J 3 bases; nucleotides not matched to a gene: 13. The CDR3 loop spans 17 amino acids. CDR3 sequence reads: CASSFSGRGRVDTEAFF. In DNA, the CDR3 is TGTGCCAGCAGTTTTTCGGGGAGGGGGCGAGTGGACACTGAAGCTTTCTTT.

This chain connects TRBV7-6 to TRBJ2-5; D uncertain. Germline assignment: CDR1 SGHVS and CDR2 FNYEAQ. Trimming stripped 4 bases from V and 0 bases from J, with 15 bases between. The CDR3 totals 16 residues. The CDR3 bases are TGTGCCAGCAGCTCCGACGTAAGGGCGTACCAAGAGACCCAGTACTTC. This sequence encodes CASSSDVRAYQETQYF.

There are a few counts of this clonotype. The chain is built from TRBV7-6 and TRBJ2-3, with TRBD2 as a possible D gene (6 bases). V dropped 0 bases and J dropped 3 bases, with 13 bases sitting between them. Per the germline V gene, CDR1 is SGHVS and CDR2 is FNYEAQ. The CDR3 is made up of 16 amino acids. The CDR3 sequence: CASSLAPVGGTDTQYF. As DNA, the CDR3 is TGTGCCAGCAGCTTAGCGCCGGTGGGGGGAACAGATACGCAGTATTTT.

The V and J genes are TRBV3-1 and TRBJ1-1; D unclear. Trimming took 4 bases from V and 10 from J, leaving 13 bases between them. Germline CDR1 and CDR2: LGHDT and YNNKEL (reference sequence). This CDR3 is built from 12 residues. The CDR3 loop reads CASSPPEGLAFF. The CDR3 bases are TGTGCCAGCAGCCCACCCGAGGGATTAGCTTTCTTT.

The chain links TRBV5-1 to TRBJ1-1; tentative D call: TRBD1 (6 bases). V was shortened by 7 bases and J by 3 bases, with 13 bases between the two germline ends. The germline CDR1 and CDR2 sequences are SGHRS and YFSETQ. The CDR3 has 13 amino acids. CDR3 loop: CASGVQGDTEAFF. CDR3 bases: TGCGCCAGCGGAGTACAGGGAGACACTGAAGCTTTCTTT.